This record concerns one T cell receptor (beta chain) sequence. The sample originates from a study of blood T cell repertoires in COVID-19. Study overall: Material from acute and convalescent COVID-19 was sourced from the United States, Italy and Spain. Sample material is recorded as cDNA or gDNA derived from T cells, B-cell-depleted T cells, or PBMCs.

Per the original data handling: Reference gene primer amplification gave estimated nucleated cell counts. Data came from immunoSEQ multiplex PCR; TCRdb stores just in-frame clones and leaves some out. V and J calls and clone size follow that table, whereas D and trimming were derived from the DNA. The top ten clones hold 6% of a sample with roughly 120,000 clones, around 70% of them seen once. Germline V gives CDR1 SGDLS, CDR2 YYNGEE. CDR3 length equals 14 residues. Trimming left V 0 bases short and J 4 bases short, with 8 bases between. The Seattle site enrolled patients during active infection and followed them longitudinally.

The source material was peripheral blood. The rearrangement uses TRBV9 and TRBJ1-3; no clear D gene. The sequence came from a man aged 80 or over with COVID-19, enrolled during active disease. The CDR3 nucleotides read TGTGCCAGCAGCGTAGGATACAGAGGAAACACCATATATTTT. Translating it yields CASSVGYRGNTIYF.